This T cell receptor (beta chain) was captured by sequencing in a study of chemoradiotherapy in HPV16-positive cancers. Study-wide points: HPV-responsive T-cell expansion during chemoradiotherapy was linked to improved recurrence-free survival in HPV16-positive patients. Candidate HPV-specific clones and E7-related TCR motifs grew in tumor during treatment.

The V and J ends lost 1 base and 1 base respectively, with 10 bases between them. The CDR3 has 15 amino acids. CDR1 LGHNA and CDR2 YSLEER come from the germline V gene. Over chemoradiotherapy, repertoires were sampled more than once. Sequencing was performed with immunoSEQ multiplex PCR; in TCRdb, only in-frame clones are kept and a portion is missing. The table records 25,000 to 35,000 clones, more than 85% of them present only once. Points on this clone: Its antigen is as yet unknown.

Sequencing used blood, obtained from a patient who underwent chemoradiotherapy. The chain combines TRBV4-3 with TRBJ1-1, with D uncertain. This clonotype originated in a human donor with HPV-associated anogenital cancer. CDR3 residues: CASSQGAGRNTEAFF. The CDR3 coding sequence is TGCGCCAGCAGCCAAGGGGCAGGCCGGAACACTGAAGCTTTCTTT.